One sample yielded the 6 T cell receptor beta chains listed below, sequenced in a study of blood T cell repertoires in COVID-19 (dated by TCRdb to about 2020). The library was produced with the immunoSEQ multiplex PCR assay. TCRdb obtained this table from immuneACCESS and retained in-frame rearrangements with V and J assigned. These tables miss some clones; where compared with another copy, unresolved V genes account for less than half of the shortfall, and the remainder is unexplained. The sample table holds about 670,000 clones, of which more than 80% were seen once. About 0.26% of the sample belongs to the ten largest clones. Input material: peripheral blood. These TCRs come from a woman between 18 and 30 years old with acute or convalescent COVID-19.

This clone has just a few counts. The V and J genes are TRBV19 and TRBJ1-5, with 7 bases identical to TRBD1. The length of the CDR3 is 15 residues. V dropped 5 bases and J dropped 0; count of bases not matched to a gene: 4. Germline CDR1 LNHDA, CDR2 SQIVND (reference sequence). The CDR3, as DNA: TGTGCCAGTAGTTCCAGGGGGTTTAGCAATCAGCCCCAGCATTTT. Translated: CASSSRGFSNQPQHF. Full variable domain (outside the CDR3, taken from reference TRBV19 and TRBJ1-5): DGGITQSPKYLFRKEGQNVTLSCEQNLNHDAMYWYRQDPGQGLRLIYYSQIVNDFQKGDIAEGYSVSREKKESFPLTVTSAQKNPTAFYLCASSSRGFSNQPQHFGDGTRLSIL.

The rearrangement links TRBV6-5 to TRBJ1-2; 8 bases line up with TRBD1. The junction had 9 bases not matched to a gene; V was cut back by 9 bases and J by 6 bases. Germline V gene sequence: CDR1 MNHEY, CDR2 SVGAGI. This CDR3 is 13 amino acids long. CDR3 region: CASFSDRVDGYTF. Here the CDR3 DNA reads TGTGCCAGTTTTTCGGACAGGGTGGATGGCTACACCTTC.

This rearrangement joins TRBV7-2 to TRBJ1-5, with a weak D call TRBD1 (5 bases). The CDR3 is 17 amino acids. With 0 bases removed from V and 1 base from J, the gap between germline ends came to 13 bases. Germline V lookup: CDR1 SGHTA, CDR2 FQGNSA. The CDR3 here is CASSLASAGLSNQPQHF. DNA for the CDR3: TGTGCCAGCAGCTTAGCGTCGGCAGGGTTAAGCAATCAGCCCCAGCATTTT.

The V and J genes are TRBV30 and TRBJ1-2; no clear D gene. Germline V gene data show CDR1 as GTSNPN and CDR2 as SVGIG (reference sequence). CDR3 size: 12 residues. The CDR3 sequence is CAEEDSDYGYTF. CDR3 DNA sequence: TGTGCTGAGGAGGACTCGGACTATGGCTACACCTTC.

The rearrangement joins TRBV6-5 to TRBJ1-5; tentatively, D is TRBD1 (6 bases). V was pared by 6 bases and J by 0 bases, with 9 bases between. The length of the CDR3 is 14 residues. Germline CDR1 is MNHEY and CDR2 is SVGAGI. In nucleotides, the CDR3 is TGTGCCAGCAGCGCGGACAGTAGCAATCAGCCCCAGCATTTT. This translates into CASSADSSNQPQHF.

V usage is TRBV20-1 and J usage is TRBJ2-5; D unresolved. Looked up from germline, CDR1 is DFQATT and CDR2 is SNEGSKA (reference sequence). The ends were cut back, 3 bases at V and 8 bases at J, with 10 bases in the middle. The CDR3 is made up of 11 amino acids. CDR3: CSASTETTQYF. The CDR3 nucleotides are TGCAGTGCTAGTACTGAGACTACCCAGTACTTC.